This T cell receptor beta chain was sequenced for a study of early T cells in non-severe SARS-CoV-2 infection. As part of library construction, unique molecular identifiers were attached to individual cDNA molecules. TCRdb analysed the 5' RACE reads with MiXCR anew, one entry per CDR3 protein. The table lists 85,000 to 100,000 distinct CDR3 sequences, more than 9.5% of them singletons. Whole-study findings and limits: VDJdb-based annotation leaned toward anti-spike CD8 responses and missed private and CD4 specificities.

Per germline, CDR1 KGHDR and CDR2 SFDVKD. The CDR3 is 14 amino acids. V gave up 3 bases and J gave up 8 bases, with 12 bases separating them. This clonotype was observed a handful of times. Its cognate antigen is unknown. The sequence came from an adult who was a healthcare worker with PCR-confirmed SARS-CoV-2 infection or an uninfected control (not recorded which). The V gene is TRBV24-1, the J gene TRBJ1-4; D gene uncertain. Sequenced here: whole blood, sampled at baseline. CDR3 loop: CATSDGYLDEKLFF. CDR3 in DNA: TGTGCCACCAGTGATGGGTATTTGGACGAAAAACTGTTTTTT.